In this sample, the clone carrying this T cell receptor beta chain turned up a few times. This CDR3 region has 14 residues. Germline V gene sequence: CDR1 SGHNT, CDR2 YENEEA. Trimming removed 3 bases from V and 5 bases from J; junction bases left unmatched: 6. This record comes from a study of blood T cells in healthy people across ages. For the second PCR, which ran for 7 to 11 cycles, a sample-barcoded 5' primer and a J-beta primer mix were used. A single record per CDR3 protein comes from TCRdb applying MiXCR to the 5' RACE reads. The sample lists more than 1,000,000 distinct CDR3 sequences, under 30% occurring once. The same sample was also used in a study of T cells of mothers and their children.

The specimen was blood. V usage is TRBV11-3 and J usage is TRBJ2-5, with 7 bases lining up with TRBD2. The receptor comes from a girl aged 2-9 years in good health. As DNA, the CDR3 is TGTGCCAGCAGCTTCCGTGGTAGCGGGGAGACCCAGTACTTC. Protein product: CASSFRGSGETQYF.